This record looks at one TCR beta chain sequence and its context. TCRdb's table, derived via immunoSEQ multiplex PCR, lists solely in-frame clones and lacks some. The sample lists 14,000 to 15,000 clones, about 77% occurring once. Germline assignment: CDR1 MGHRA and CDR2 YSYEKL. The CDR3 consists of 17 residues. Trimming took off 8 bases at V and 1 base at J, with 21 bases between the two ends. This sample stems from a study of OX40 agonist ivuxolimab in advanced cancers. For the study at large: Dose-escalation patients had hepatocellular carcinoma, melanoma, renal cell or head and neck cancer. Among those enrolled, mean age was about 60 years (range roughly 20 to 85) and about 82% were male.

The material was CD4+ or CD8+ T cells sorted from blood, obtained in a trial of the OX40 agonist ivuxolimab. This TCR came from an adult with an advanced solid tumor such as melanoma, head and neck, liver or kidney cancer. V usage is TRBV4-1 and J usage is TRBJ1-3, with D possibly being TRBD1 (6 bases). In nucleotides, the CDR3 is TGCGCCAGCGGACAATCCACAGCGGGGGCTTCTGGAAACACCATATATTTT. Its protein product is CASGQSTAGASGNTIYF.